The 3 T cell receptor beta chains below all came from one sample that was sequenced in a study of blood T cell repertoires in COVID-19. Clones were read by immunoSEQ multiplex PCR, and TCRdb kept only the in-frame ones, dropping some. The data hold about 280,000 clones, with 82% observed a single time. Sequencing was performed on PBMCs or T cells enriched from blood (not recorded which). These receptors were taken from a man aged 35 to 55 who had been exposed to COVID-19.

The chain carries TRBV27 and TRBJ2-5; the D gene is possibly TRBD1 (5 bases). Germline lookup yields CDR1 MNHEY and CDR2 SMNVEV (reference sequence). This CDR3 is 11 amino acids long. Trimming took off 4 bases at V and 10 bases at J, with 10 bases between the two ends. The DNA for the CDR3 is TGTGCCAGCAGTTCCGCAGGGATCCAGTACTTC. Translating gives CASSSAGIQYF.

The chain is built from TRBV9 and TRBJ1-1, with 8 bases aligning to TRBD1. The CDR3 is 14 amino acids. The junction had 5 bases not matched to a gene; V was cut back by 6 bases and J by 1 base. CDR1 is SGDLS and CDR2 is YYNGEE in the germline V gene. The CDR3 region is CASTSTGGNTEAFF. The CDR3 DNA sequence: TGTGCCAGCACCTCAACAGGGGGGAACACTGAAGCTTTCTTT.

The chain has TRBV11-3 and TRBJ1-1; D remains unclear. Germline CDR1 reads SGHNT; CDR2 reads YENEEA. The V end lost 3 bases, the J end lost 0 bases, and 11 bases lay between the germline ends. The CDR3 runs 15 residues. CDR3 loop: CASSFDSLVNTEAFF. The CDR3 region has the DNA TGTGCCAGCAGCTTCGACTCTCTGGTGAACACTGAAGCTTTCTTT. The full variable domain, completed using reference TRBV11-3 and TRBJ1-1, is EAGVVQSPRYKIIEKKQPVAFWCNPISGHNTLYWYLQNLGQGPELLIRYENEEAVDDSQLPKDRFSAERLKGVDSTLKIQPAELGDSAVYLCASSFDSLVNTEAFFGQGTRLTVV.